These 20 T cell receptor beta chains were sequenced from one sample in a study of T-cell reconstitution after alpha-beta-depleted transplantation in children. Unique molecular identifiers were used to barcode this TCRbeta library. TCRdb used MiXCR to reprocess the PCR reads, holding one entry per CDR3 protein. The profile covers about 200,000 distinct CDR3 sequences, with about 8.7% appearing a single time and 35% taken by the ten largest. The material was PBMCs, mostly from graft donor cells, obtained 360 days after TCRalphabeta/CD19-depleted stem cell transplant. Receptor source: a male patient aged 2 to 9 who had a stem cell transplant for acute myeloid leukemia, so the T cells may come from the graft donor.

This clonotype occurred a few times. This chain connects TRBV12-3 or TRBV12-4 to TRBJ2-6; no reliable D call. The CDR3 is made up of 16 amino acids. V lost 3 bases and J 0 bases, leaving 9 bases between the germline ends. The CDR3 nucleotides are TGTGCCAGCAGTTTTCGGGTTTTCTCTGGGGCCAACGTCCTGACTTTC. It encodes CASSFRVFSGANVLTF.

CDR3 amino acids: CASSQDETSGSNTQYF. CDR3 sequence (DNA): TGCGCCAGCAGCCAAGATGAGACTAGCGGGAGTAATACGCAGTATTTT. The V call is TRBV4-1, the J call TRBJ2-3, with TRBD2 matching over 12 bases. Germline V gene lookup returns CDR1 MGHRA and CDR2 YSYEKL. The CDR3 is 16 amino acids. The V gene end was trimmed by 0 bases and the J gene end by 7 bases; junction bases not matched to a gene: 5.

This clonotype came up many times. CDR3 DNA sequence: TGTGCCAGCAGTTTTGGGACAGGGATGAATGAGCAGTTCTTC. This encodes CASSFGTGMNEQFF. The J gene is TRBJ2-1, the V gene TRBV12-3 or TRBV12-4, with 9 nucleotides matching TRBD1. The length of the CDR3 is 14 residues. J lost 7 bases, V lost 3 bases, and 4 bases had no gene match.

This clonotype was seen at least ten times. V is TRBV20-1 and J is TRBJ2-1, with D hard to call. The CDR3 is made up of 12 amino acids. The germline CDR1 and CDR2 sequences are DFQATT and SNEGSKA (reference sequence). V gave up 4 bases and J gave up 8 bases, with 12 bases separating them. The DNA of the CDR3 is TGCAGTGCTAAGGTGGAGAGCCATGAGCAGTTCTTC. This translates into CSAKVESHEQFF.

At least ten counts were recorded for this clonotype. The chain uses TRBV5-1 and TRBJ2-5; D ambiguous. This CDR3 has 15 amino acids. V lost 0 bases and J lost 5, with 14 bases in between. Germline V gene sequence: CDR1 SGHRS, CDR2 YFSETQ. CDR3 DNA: TGCGCCAGCAGCTTGGTTGGGGTGATGGGGGAGACCCAGTACTTC. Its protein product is CASSLVGVMGETQYF.

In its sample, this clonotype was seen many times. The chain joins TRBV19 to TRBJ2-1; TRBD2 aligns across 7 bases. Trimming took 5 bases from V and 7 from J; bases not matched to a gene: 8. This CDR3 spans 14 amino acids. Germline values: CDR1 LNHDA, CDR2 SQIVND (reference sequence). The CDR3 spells CASSPGLESNEQFF. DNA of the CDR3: TGTGCCAGTAGTCCCGGACTAGAATCGAATGAGCAGTTCTTC.

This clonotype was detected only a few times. As DNA, the CDR3 is TGTGCCAGCAGCCCCAGGGTTGTTCAGGGGAGGGATGGCTACACCTTC. It translates to CASSPRVVQGRDGYTF. This chain links TRBV12-3 or TRBV12-4 with TRBJ1-2, with a tentative D call TRBD1 (6 bases). The CDR3 covers 16 residues. V was cut by 6 bases and J by 6 bases, with 23 bases left in between.

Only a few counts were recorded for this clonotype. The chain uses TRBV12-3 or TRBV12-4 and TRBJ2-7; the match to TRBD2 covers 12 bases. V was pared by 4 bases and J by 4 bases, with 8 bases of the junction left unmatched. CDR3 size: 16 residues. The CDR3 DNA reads TGTGCCAGCAGTTCCCGGGGGCTAGCGGGAGGGTACGAGCAGTACTTC. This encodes CASSSRGLAGGYEQYF.

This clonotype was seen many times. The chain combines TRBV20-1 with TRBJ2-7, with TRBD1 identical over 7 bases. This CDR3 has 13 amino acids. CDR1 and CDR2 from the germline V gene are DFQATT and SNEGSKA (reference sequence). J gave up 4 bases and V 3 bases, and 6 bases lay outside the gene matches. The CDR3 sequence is CSARPGQLYEQYF. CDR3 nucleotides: TGCAGTGCTAGGCCGGGACAGCTTTACGAGCAGTACTTC.

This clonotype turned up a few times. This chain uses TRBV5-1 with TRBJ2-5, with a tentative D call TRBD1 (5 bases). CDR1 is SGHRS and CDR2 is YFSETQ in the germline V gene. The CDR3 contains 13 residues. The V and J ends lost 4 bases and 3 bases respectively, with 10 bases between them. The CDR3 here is CASSPLTEETQYF. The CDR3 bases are TGCGCCAGCAGCCCCCTGACAGAAGAGACCCAGTACTTC.

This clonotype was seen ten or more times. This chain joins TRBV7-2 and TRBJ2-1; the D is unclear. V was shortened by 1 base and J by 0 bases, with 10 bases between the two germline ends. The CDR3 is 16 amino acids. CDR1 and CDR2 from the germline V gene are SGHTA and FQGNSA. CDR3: CASSLVGMGSYNEQFF. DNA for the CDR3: TGTGCCAGCAGCTTAGTAGGTATGGGCTCCTACAATGAGCAGTTCTTC. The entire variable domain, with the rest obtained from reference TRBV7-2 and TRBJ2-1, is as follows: GAGVSQSPSNKVTEKGKDVELRCDPISGHTALYWYRQSLGQGLEFLIYFQGNSAPDKSGLPSDRFSAERTGGSVSTLTIQRTQQEDSAVYLCASSLVGMGSYNEQFFGPGTRLTVL.

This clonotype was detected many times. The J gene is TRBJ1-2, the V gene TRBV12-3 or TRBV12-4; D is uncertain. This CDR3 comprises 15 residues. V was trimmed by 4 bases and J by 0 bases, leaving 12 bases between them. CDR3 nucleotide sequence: TGTGCCAGCAGTTCTGTGTCCTACCCTAACTATGGCTACACCTTC. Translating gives CASSSVSYPNYGYTF.

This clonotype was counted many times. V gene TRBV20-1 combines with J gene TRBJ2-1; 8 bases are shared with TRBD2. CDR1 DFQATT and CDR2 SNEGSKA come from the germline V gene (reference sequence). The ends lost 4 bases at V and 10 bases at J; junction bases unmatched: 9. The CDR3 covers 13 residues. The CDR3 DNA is TGCAGTGCTACGGGACTAGTCTACAGCGAGCAGTTCTTC. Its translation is CSATGLVYSEQFF.

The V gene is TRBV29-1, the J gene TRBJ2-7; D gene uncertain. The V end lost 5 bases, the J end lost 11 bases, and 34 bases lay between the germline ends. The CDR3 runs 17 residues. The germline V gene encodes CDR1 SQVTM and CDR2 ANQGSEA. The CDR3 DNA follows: TGCAGCGTTATAACGACGTTCGACGGTCCTACCTCAGGTCGGGAGTACTTC. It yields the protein CSVITTFDGPTSGREYF.

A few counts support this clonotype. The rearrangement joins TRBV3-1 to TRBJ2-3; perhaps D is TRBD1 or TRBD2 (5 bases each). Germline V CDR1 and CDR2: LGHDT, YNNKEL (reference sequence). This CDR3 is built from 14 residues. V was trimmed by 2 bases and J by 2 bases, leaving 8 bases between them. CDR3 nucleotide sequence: TGTGCCAGCAGCCAATTTGGGACCACAGATACGCAGTATTTT. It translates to CASSQFGTTDTQYF.

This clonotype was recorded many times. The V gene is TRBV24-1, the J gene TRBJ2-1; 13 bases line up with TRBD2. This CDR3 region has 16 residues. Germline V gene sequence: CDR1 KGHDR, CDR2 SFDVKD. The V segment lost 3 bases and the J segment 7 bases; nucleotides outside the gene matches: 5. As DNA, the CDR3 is TGTGCCACCAGTGATACCGGGACTAGCGGGGATAATGAGCAGTTCTTC. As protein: CATSDTGTSGDNEQFF.

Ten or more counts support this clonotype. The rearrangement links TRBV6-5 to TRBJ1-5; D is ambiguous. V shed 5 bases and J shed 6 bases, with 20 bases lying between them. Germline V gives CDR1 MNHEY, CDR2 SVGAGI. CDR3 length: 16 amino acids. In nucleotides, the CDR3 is TGTGCCAGCAGTCCCACTCGTGTCTATTTTGGTCAGCCCCAGCATTTT. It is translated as CASSPTRVYFGQPQHF.

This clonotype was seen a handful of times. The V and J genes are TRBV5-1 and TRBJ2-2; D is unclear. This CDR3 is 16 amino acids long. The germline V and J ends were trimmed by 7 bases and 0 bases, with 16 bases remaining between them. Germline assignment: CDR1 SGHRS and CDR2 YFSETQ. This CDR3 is CASPSGFFPNTGELFF. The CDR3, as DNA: TGCGCCAGCCCCTCGGGTTTCTTCCCGAACACCGGGGAGCTGTTTTTT.

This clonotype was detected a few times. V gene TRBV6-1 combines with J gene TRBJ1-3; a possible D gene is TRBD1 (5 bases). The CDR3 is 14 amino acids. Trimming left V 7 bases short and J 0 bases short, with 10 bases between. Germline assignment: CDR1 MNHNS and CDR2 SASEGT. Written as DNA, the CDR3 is TGTGCCAGCACAGGGACCAGCTCTGGAAACACCATATATTTT. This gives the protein CASTGTSSGNTIYF.

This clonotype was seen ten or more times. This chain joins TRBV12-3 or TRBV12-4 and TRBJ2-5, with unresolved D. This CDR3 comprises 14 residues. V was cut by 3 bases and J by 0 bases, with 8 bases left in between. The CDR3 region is CASSFFANQETQYF. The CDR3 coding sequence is TGTGCCAGCAGTTTTTTTGCGAACCAAGAGACCCAGTACTTC.